This TCR beta chain came from a study of graft-versus-host responses after intestinal transplantation (dated by TCRdb to the early 2020s). About the full investigation: The transplants that recipients received were multivisceral, liver-intestinal, or isolated intestinal. A cohort of approximately 23 intestinal transplant recipients, including one retransplant, was enrolled, and 3 patients lacking pretransplant specimens were excluded. Bulk TCR-beta CDR3 sequencing was used to track graft-versus-host and host-versus-graft alloreactive T cell clones in the graft, circulation and bone marrow after intestinal transplantation. Anti-thymocyte globulin induction was given to all recipients, followed by maintenance tacrolimus and steroids for two to four years. To identify alloreactive clones, pre-transplant mixed lymphocyte reaction products were sequenced and then compared with unstimulated pre-transplant donor and recipient T cells. Rather than being sequenced by the commercial service, samples from a few later patients were sequenced in-house on an Illumina MiSeq and processed with MiXCR. A peak of at least 4% donor T cells among recipient peripheral blood mononuclear cells was the definition used for donor T cell macrochimerism.

Comments on this clone: The specificity of this receptor is unknown. No clone much larger than this one lies a single base away; base qualities are absent.

Libraries were made using the immunoSEQ multiplex PCR assay. For most patients, genomic DNA was isolated with the Qiagen DNeasy Blood and Tissue Kit and shipped frozen to Adaptive Biotechnologies for TCR sequencing. For most patients, high-throughput TCR-beta CDR3 sequencing of genomic DNA was performed by Adaptive Biotechnologies. The paper's data handling went like this. TCR sequencing data for 15 to 20 patients were retrieved from Adaptive's ImmunoSEQ software; three other patients were processed with MiXCR and VDJtools. CD4 versus CD8 sorting errors were corrected by removing sequences found in both subsets at a frequency ratio below 5:1. CDR3 nucleotide sequences shared between donor and recipient were removed because the origin of such sequences could not be assigned. To be classed as alloreactive, a clone needed at least 2-fold expansion over unstimulated cells and a minimum CFSE-low frequency of 0.002% (template counts) or 0.001% (read counts). Clones were considered mappable if detected in sequenced pre-transplant spleen, lymph node, or MLR CFSE-low populations of the donor or recipient. The cumulative frequency of alloreactive clones was calculated as a percentage of all sequences, weighted by copy number. In TCRdb, the immuneACCESS table is reduced to in-frame sequences with V and J assigned. These tables do not hold every clone; where another copy was compared, an unresolved V gene accounts for under half, and the others remain unexplained. D and trimming were read from the DNA, whereas the V and J calls and clone size are those reported in that table. The sample includes 93,000 or so clones, with over 85% observed a single time. Approximately 1.2% of the sample goes to the ten largest clones.

From a lookup of the germline V gene, CDR1 and CDR2 are SNHLY and FYNNEI. Its CDR3 holds 19 amino acids, cysteine through phenylalanine. Kept here is only the CDR3 DNA, which spans 57 bases and is read in frame from base 1. Germline trimming: 5 bases from V, 0 bases from J; junction bases outside gene matches: 15. What this sample's time point label stands for: cells obtained before transplantation from donor or recipient. CD3+CD4+ and CD3+CD8+ populations were FACS-sorted from unstimulated pre-transplant donor and recipient cells taken from spleen or lymph nodes. The study at large found these results: In the allografts of patients with donor T cell macrochimerism, GvH to HvG T cell clonal ratios were high. Early after transplant, peak levels of circulating GvH clones were associated with declines in HvG clones. Conclusions were limited by the relatively low number and heterogeneity of intestinal transplant patients. GvH clones turned up in recipient bone marrow, with some appearing earlier in ileal mucosa or blood, a pattern consistent with an intestinal mucosal origin.

The chain links TRBV2 with TRBJ2-3; the junction holds 9 bases that match TRBD1. This sequence was found in a human donor who received an intestinal transplant. This specimen consisted of unstimulated CD8+ T cells sorted from spleen or lymph node cells, obtained before intestinal transplant. The DNA sequence is as follows: TGTGCCAGCAGTAAGACAGGGGGAGCGGGCCTTCCTAGCACAGATACGCAGTATTTT. This translates into CASSKTGGAGLPSTDTQYF.